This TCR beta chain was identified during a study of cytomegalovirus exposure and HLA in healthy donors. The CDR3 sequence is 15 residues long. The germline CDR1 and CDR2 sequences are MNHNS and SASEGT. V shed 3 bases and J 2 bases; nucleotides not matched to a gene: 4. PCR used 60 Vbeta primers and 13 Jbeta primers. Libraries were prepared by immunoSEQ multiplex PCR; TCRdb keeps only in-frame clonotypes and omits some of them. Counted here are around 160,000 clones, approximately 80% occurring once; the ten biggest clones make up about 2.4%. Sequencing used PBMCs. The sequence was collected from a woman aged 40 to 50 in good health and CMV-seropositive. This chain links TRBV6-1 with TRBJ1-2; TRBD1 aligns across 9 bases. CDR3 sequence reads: CASSDGTGMNYGYTF. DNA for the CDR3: TGTGCCAGCAGTGATGGGACAGGGATGAACTATGGCTACACCTTC.